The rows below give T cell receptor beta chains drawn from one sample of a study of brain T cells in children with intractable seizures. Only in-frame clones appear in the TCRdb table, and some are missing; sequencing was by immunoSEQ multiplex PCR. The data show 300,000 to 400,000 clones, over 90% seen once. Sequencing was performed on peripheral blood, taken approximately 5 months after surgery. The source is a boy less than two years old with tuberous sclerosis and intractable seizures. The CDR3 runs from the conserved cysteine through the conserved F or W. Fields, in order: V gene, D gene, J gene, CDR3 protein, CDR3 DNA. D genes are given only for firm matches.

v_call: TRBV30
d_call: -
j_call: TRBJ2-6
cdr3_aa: CAWSRVGPGANVLTF
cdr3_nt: TGTGCCTGGAGTAGGGTAGGCCCTGGGGCCAACGTCCTGACTTTC

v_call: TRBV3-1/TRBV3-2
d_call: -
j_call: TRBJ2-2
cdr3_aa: CASSQDIGVGTGELFF
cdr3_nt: TGTGCCAGCAGCCAAGATATTGGGGTAGGAACCGGGGAGCTGTTTTTT

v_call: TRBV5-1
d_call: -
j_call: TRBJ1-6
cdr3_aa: CASSLDGTSSPLHF
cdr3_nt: TGCGCCAGCAGCTTGGACGGGACCAGCTCACCCCTCCACTTT

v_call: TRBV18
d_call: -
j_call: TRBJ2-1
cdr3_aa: CASSPDTNEQFF
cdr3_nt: TGTGCCAGCTCACCGGACACAAATGAGCAGTTCTTC

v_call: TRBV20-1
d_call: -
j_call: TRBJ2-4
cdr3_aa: CSAIEDLAKNIQYF
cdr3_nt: TGCAGTGCTATTGAAGATCTAGCCAAAAACATTCAGTACTTC

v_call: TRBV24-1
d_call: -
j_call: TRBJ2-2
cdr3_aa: CATSTGRMGGNTGELFF
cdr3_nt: TGTGCCACCTCCACAGGCCGAATGGGGGGGAACACCGGGGAGCTGTTTTTT

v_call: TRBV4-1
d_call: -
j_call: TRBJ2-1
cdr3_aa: CASSQVWNEQFF
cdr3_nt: TGCGCCAGCAGCCAGGTTTGGAATGAGCAGTTCTTC

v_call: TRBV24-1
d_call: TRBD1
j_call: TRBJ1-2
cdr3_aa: CATSEARQGGYTF
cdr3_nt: TGTGCCACCAGTGAGGCCCGACAGGGAGGCTACACCTTC

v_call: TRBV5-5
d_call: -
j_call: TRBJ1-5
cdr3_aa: CASSLVGERLGGQPQHF
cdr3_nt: TGTGCCAGCAGCTTGGTAGGGGAAAGGCTTGGTGGCCAGCCCCAGCATTTT

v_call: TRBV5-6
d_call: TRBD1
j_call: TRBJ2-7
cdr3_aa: CASSQRQGAQYF
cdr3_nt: TGTGCCAGCAGCCAGAGACAGGGAGCGCAGTACTTC

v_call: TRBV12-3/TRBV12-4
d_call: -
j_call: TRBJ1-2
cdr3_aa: CASSLAQGYGYTF
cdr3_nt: TGTGCCAGCAGTTTAGCCCAGGGCTATGGCTACACCTTC

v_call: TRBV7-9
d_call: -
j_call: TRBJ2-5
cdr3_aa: CASSLDRGGAGTQYF
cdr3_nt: TGTGCCAGCAGCTTAGATAGGGGCGGCGCGGGGACCCAGTACTTC

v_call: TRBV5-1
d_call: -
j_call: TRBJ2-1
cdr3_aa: CASSLGGYNEQFF
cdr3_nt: TGCGCCAGCAGCTTGGGGGGTTACAATGAGCAGTTCTTC

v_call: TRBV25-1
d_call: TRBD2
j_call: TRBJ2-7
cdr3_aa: CASKRGEQYF
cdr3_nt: TGTGCCAGTAAGCGGGGCGAGCAGTACTTC

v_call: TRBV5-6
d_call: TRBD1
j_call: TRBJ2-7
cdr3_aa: CASSQDRGLTYEQYF
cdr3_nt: TGTGCCAGCAGCCAGGACAGGGGCCTTACCTACGAGCAGTACTTC

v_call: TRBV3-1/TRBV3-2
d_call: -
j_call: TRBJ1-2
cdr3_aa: CASSLGGGGRYGYTF
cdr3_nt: TGTGCCAGCAGCCTCGGGGGAGGGGGACGCTATGGCTACACCTTC